The present entry profiles one T cell receptor (beta chain) with its context. Its binding antigen is unknown. The record has no base qualities; no much larger clone is one base away. These data belong to a study of CD8 T cells in Susac syndrome (dated by TCRdb to the late 2010s). Background for the entire study: The study used repertoire sequencing to test whether antigen drove CD8+ T cell activation and differentiation in Susac syndrome. Clonality of the CD8+ T cell repertoire was compared between around 13 healthy donors, approximately 14 Susac syndrome patients and 15 multiple sclerosis patients. The study at large found these results: The number of individuals in the TCR sequencing and HLA analysis was recognized as being relatively small.

High-throughput TCR beta sequencing profiled peripheral blood CD8+ and CD4+ T cells from healthy donors, Susac syndrome patients and multiple sclerosis patients. The multiple sclerosis controls were treatment-naive patients whose relapsing-remitting disease, either stable or active, fulfilled the revised McDonald criteria. CD8+ TEMRA cells were enriched by FACS, while bulk CD8+ and CD4+ T cells were purified by magnetic negative isolation. Blood was drawn into EDTA tubes, processed within 24 hours, and PBMCs were isolated by density gradient centrifugation. PBMCs destined for TCR sequencing were cryopreserved in liquid nitrogen and later thawed in a 37 °C water bath. The sorted or isolated CD4+, CD8+ and CD8+ TEMRA cells had a purity of 90% or higher. From cysteine to phenylalanine, the CDR3 is 16 amino acids long. Only the CDR3 portion is preserved as DNA: 48 bases, with reading frame beginning at the first base. From a lookup of the germline V gene (reference sequence), CDR1 and CDR2 are MNHEY and SMNVEV. V ends up 5 bases short and J 1 base short, with an unmatched junction base count of 9.

RNA was extracted using the RNeasy kit, and roughly 0.5 to 1 ug of the RNA was reverse transcribed with random hexamers. The immunoSEQ multiplex PCR assay, which covers 54 Vbeta and 13 Jbeta segments, was used to amplify TCR beta CDR3 regions. PCR amplification bias was corrected using a synthetic template baseline for primer optimization and computational correction. Per the authors' processing: Reads were annotated to V, D and J genes according to IMGT and were analyzed with immunoSEQ Analyzer, with only productive sequences retained. Clonality was calculated as one minus the Shannon entropy normalized by log2 of the number of productive unique sequences. Public and private clones were assessed among the 100 most prevalent clones of each patient and control. Susac-specific clones were defined as absent from healthy and MS cohorts, around 980 published viral clones and other ImmuneACCESS disease sequences. Through fastp at Q25 and MiXCR, TCRdb rebuilt clones from the public reads, retaining in-frame beta chains. Each record represents a unique CDR3 protein, reported with the most common genes and DNA among its rows. The V and J calls were not made by the authors but by TCRdb's processing. This sample has roughly 150,000 distinct CDR3 sequences in its table, and about 94% of those were observed once. The top ten hold 0.2% to 0.25% of the sample.

The sample was CD8+ T cells from PBMCs. The clonotype originates from a human donor with multiple sclerosis. The chain is encoded by TRBV27 joined to TRBJ1-1; TRBD1 matches 8 bases in the middle. The DNA is as follows: TGTGCCAGCAGTAGCGGCGGGACAGGATGGAACACTGAAGCTTTCTTT. It codes for CASSSGGTGWNTEAFF.